Listed below are T cell receptor beta chains from one sample, sequenced in a study of shared clonotypes between healthy human individuals. Data came from immunoSEQ multiplex PCR; TCRdb stores just in-frame clones and leaves some out. The sample lists 2,500,000 or so clones; around 93% were seen once. Material for sequencing was naive CD4+ T cells from PBMCs. These receptors all come from a man aged 18-30 years in good health. Some clones in this sample may be carry-over from other donors' samples. The CDR3 runs from the conserved cysteine through the conserved F or W. Fields, in order: D gene, clone size, V gene, J gene, CDR3 DNA, CDR3 protein. A D gene is named only where the DNA matches it firmly. Rows give clone size only sometimes, using once, few, many, or a class for an expanded clone.

D: NA; size: NA; V: TRBV7-2; J: TRBJ2-7; DNA: TGTGCCAGCAGCTTAGGGGCGGTCTCCTACGAGCAGTACTTC; CDR3: CASSLGAVSYEQYF
D: NA; size: NA; V: TRBV11-2; J: TRBJ1-4; DNA: TGTGCCAGCAGCTTAGCCGTGAATCCTAATGAAAAACTGTTTTTT; CDR3: CASSLAVNPNEKLFF
D: TRBD2; size: once; V: TRBV6-5; J: TRBJ2-7; DNA: TGTGCCAGCAGCTTTAGCGGGAGGGATTCCTACGAGCAGTACTTC; CDR3: CASSFSGRDSYEQYF
D: NA; size: NA; V: TRBV7-9; J: TRBJ2-3; DNA: TGTGCCAGCAGTCAAAGGGACCAGCGATTATCTAGCACAGATACGCAGTATTTT; CDR3: CASSQRDQRLSSTDTQYF
D: TRBD2; size: NA; V: TRBV5-1; J: TRBJ2-3; DNA: TGCGCCAGCAGCCTCGGCGGGAGTTTGCCAGATACGCAGTATTTT; CDR3: CASSLGGSLPDTQYF
D: NA; size: NA; V: TRBV28; J: TRBJ2-6; DNA: TGTGCCAGCAGTTCCCCTGGGGGGGCCAACGTCCTGACTTTC; CDR3: CASSSPGGANVLTF
D: NA; size: NA; V: TRBV2; J: TRBJ2-7; DNA: TGTGCCAGCAGTGGTGAAACTTACGAGCAGTACTTC; CDR3: CASSGETYEQYF
D: TRBD1; size: NA; V: TRBV27; J: TRBJ2-7; DNA: TGTGCCAGCAGTTTATATGGGACAGGGTCCTACGAGCAGTACTTC; CDR3: CASSLYGTGSYEQYF
D: TRBD2; size: NA; V: TRBV5-1; J: TRBJ2-1; DNA: TGCGCCAGCAGCTTAGTAGCGGGAGGATCCTACAATGAGCAGTTCTTC; CDR3: CASSLVAGGSYNEQFF
D: NA; size: once; V: TRBV5-8; J: TRBJ1-6; DNA: TGTGCCAGCTCCCTAGGGTTGGCCCTCCACTTT; CDR3: CASSLGLALHF
D: TRBD1; size: once; V: TRBV2; J: TRBJ1-5; DNA: TGTGCCAGCACACAGACAGGGGGGGATTATCAGCCCCAGCATTTT; CDR3: CASTQTGGDYQPQHF